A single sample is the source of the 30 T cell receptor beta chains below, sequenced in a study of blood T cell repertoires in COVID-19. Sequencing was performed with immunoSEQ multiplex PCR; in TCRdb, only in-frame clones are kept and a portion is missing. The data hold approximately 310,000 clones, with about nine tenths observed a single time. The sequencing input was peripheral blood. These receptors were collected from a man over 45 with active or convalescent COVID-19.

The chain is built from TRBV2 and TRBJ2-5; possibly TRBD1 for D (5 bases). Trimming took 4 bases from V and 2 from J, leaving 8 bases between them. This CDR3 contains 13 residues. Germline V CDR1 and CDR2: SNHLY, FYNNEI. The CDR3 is CASSGRAQETQYF. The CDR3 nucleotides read TGTGCCAGCAGTGGCAGGGCTCAAGAGACCCAGTACTTC.

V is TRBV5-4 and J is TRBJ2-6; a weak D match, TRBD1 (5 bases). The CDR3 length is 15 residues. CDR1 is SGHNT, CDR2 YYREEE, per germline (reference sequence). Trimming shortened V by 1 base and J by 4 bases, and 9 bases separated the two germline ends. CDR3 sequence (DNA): TGTGCCAGCAGCTTGCAGGGTCAAGGGGCCAACGTCCTGACTTTC. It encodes CASSLQGQGANVLTF. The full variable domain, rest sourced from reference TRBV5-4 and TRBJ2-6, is ETGVTQSPTHLIKTRGQQVTLRCSSQSGHNTVSWYQQALGQGPQFIFQYYREEENGRGNFPPRFSGLQFPNYSSELNVNALELDDSALYLCASSLQGQGANVLTFGAGSRLTVL.

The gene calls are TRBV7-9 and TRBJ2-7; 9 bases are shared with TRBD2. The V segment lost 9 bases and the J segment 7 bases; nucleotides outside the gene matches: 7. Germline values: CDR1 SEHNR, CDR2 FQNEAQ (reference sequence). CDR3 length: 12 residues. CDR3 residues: CASNGLANEQYF. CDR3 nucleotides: TGTGCCAGTAATGGACTAGCGAATGAGCAGTACTTC.

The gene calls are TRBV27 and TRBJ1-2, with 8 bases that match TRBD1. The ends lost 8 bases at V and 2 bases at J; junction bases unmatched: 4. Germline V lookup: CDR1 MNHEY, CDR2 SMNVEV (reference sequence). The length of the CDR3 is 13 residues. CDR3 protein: CASWDRLNYGYTF. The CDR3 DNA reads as TGTGCCAGCTGGGACAGGCTGAACTATGGCTACACCTTC.

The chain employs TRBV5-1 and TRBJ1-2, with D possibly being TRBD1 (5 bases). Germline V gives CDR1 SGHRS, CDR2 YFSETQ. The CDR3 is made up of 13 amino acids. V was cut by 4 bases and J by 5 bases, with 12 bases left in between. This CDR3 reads CASSRERGYGYTF. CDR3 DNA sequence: TGCGCCAGCAGCCGGGAGAGGGGTTATGGCTACACCTTC. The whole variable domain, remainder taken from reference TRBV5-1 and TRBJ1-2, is KAGVTQTPRYLIKTRGQQVTLSCSPISGHRSVSWYQQTPGQGLQFLFEYFSETQRNKGNFPGRFSGRQFSNSRSEMNVSTLELGDSALYLCASSRERGYGYTFGSGTRLTVV.

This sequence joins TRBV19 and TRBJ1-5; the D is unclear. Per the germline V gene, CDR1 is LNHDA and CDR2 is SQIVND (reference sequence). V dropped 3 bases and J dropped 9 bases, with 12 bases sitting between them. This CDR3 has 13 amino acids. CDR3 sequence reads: CASSIGPTLPQHF. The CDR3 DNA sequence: TGTGCCAGTAGTATCGGTCCCACGTTGCCCCAGCATTTT.

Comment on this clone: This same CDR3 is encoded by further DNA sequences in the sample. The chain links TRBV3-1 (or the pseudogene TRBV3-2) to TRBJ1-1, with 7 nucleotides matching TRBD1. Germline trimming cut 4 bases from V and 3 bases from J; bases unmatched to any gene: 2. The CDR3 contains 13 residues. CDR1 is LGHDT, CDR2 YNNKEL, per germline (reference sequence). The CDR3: CASSPRGDTEAFF. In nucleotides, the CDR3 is TGTGCCAGCAGCCCCAGGGGGGACACTGAAGCTTTCTTT.

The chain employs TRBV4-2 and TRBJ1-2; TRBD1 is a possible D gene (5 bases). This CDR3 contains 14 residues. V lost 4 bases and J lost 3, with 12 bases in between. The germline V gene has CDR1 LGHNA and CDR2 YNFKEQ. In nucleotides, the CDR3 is TGTGCCAGCAGCCCGGACACCTCTGACTATGGCTACACCTTC. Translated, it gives CASSPDTSDYGYTF.

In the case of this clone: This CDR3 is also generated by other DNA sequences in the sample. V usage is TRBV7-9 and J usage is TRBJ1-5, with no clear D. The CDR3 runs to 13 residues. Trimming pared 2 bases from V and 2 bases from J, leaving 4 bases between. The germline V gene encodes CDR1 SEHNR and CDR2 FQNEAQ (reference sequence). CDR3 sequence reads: CASSLTGNQPQHF. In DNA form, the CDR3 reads TGTGCCAGCAGCTTAACTGGCAATCAGCCCCAGCATTTT.

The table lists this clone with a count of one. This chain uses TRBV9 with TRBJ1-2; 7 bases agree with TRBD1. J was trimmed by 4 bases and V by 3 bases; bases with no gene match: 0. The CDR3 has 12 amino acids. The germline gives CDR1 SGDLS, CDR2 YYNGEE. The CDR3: CASSGQGYGYTF. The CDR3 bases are TGTGCCAGCAGCGGACAGGGCTATGGCTACACCTTC.

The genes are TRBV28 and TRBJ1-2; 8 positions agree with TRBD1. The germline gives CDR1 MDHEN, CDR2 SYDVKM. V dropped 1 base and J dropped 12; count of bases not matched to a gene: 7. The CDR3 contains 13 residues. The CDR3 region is CASSLSSRGLDTF. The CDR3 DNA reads TGTGCCAGCAGTTTATCCTCCAGGGGGCTGGACACCTTC.

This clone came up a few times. The CDR3 DNA is TGTGCCAGCACGATCTCCGGGACAGAAGTTGGAAAACTGTTTTTT. As protein: CASTISGTEVGKLFF. The chain recombines TRBV6-5 with TRBJ1-4; 7 positions match TRBD1. The CDR3 is 15 amino acids. Germline lookup yields CDR1 MNHEY and CDR2 SVGAGI. Trimming removed 7 bases from V and 10 bases from J; junction bases left unmatched: 15.

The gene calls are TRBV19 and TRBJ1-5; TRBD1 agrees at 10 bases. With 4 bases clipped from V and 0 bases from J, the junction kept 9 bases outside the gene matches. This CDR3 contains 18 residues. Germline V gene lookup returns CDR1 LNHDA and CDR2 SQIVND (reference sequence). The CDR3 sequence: CASSTSSTGGYSNQPQHF. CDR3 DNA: TGTGCCAGTAGTACATCCTCGACAGGGGGCTATAGCAATCAGCCCCAGCATTTT.

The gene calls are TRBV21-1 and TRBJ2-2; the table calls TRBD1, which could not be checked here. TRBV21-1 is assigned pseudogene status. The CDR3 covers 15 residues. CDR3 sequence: CASSGQGSDTGELFF. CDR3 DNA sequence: TGTGCCAGCAGCGGACAGGGATCGGACACCGGGGAGCTGTTTTTT.

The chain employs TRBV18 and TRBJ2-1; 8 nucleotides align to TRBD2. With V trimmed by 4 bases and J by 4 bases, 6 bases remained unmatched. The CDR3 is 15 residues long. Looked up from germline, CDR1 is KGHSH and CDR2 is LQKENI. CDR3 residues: CASSRAAGDYNEQFF. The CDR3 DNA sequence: TGTGCCAGCTCACGCGCAGCGGGGGATTACAATGAGCAGTTCTTC.

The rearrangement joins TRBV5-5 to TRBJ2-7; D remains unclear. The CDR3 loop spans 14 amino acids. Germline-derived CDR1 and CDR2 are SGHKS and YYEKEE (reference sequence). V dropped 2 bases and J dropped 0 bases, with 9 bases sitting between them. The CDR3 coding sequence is TGTGCCAGCAGCTTAAGTAGCAGCTCCTACGAGCAGTACTTC. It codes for CASSLSSSSYEQYF.

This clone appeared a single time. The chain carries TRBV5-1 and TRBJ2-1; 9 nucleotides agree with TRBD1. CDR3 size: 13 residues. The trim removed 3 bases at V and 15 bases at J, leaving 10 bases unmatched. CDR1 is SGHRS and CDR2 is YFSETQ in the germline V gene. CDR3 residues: CASSSPTQGAPFF. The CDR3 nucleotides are TGCGCCAGCAGCTCACCGACACAGGGGGCTCCGTTCTTC.

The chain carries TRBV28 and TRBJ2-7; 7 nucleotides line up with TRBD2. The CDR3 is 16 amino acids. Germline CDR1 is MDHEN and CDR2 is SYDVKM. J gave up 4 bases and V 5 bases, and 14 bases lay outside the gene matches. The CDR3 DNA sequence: TGTGCCAGCAGTCAATCAGGATTTACGGGGGGATACGAGCAGTACTTC. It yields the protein CASSQSGFTGGYEQYF.

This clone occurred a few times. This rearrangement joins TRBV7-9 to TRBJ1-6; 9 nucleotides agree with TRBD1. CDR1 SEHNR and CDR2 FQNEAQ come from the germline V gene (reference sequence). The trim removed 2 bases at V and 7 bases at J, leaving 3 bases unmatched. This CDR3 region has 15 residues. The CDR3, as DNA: TGTGCCAGCAGCTTAACAGGGGGCCCAAATTCACCCCTCCACTTT. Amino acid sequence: CASSLTGGPNSPLHF.

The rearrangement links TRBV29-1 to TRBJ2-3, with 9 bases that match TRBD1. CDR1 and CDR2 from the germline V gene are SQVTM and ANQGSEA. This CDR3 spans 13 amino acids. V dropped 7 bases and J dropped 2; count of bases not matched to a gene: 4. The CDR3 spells CSAGDRATDTQYF. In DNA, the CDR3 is TGCAGCGCCGGGGACAGGGCCACAGATACGCAGTATTTT.

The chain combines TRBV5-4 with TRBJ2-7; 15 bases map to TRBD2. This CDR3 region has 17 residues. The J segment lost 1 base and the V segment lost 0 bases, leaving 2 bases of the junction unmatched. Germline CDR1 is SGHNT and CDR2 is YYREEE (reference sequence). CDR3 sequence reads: CASSLGGLAGGSYEQYF. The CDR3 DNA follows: TGTGCCAGCAGCTTGGGAGGACTAGCGGGGGGGTCCTACGAGCAGTACTTC.

This CDR3 reads CASSLGRRVSYEQYF. The CDR3 DNA follows: TGTGCCAGCAGCTTAGGCAGGAGGGTATCCTACGAGCAGTACTTC. The rearrangement joins TRBV11-2 to TRBJ2-7; tentatively, D is TRBD2 (6 bases). Trimming shortened V by 1 base and J by 1 base, and 11 bases separated the two germline ends. The CDR3 runs to 15 residues. Germline V CDR1 and CDR2: SGHAT, FQNNGV. The full variable domain, in which reference TRBV11-2 and TRBJ2-7 provide the parts outside the CDR3, is EAGVAQSPRYKIIEKRQSVAFWCNPISGHATLYWYQQILGQGPKLLIQFQNNGVVDDSQLPKDRFSAERLKGVDSTLKIQPAKLEDSAVYLCASSLGRRVSYEQYFGPGTRLTVT.

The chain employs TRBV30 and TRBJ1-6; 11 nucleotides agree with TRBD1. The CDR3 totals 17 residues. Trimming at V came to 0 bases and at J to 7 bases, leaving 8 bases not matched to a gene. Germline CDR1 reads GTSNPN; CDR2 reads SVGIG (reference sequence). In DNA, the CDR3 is TGTGCCTGGAGTGTTTTAAGGGACAGGGGGTACAATTCACCCCTCCACTTT. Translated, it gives CAWSVLRDRGYNSPLHF. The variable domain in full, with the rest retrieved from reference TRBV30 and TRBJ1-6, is SQTIHQWPATLVQPVGSPLSLECTVEGTSNPNLYWYRQAAGRGLQLLFYSVGIGQISSEVPQNLSASRPQDRQFILSSKKLLLSDSGFYLCAWSVLRDRGYNSPLHFGNGTRLTVT.

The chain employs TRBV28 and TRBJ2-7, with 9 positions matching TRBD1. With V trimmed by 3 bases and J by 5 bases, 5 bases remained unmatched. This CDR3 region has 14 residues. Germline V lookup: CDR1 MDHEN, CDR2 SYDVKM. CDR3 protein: CASSLTGGSDEQYF. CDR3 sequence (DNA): TGTGCCAGCAGTTTGACAGGGGGGTCTGACGAGCAGTACTTC.

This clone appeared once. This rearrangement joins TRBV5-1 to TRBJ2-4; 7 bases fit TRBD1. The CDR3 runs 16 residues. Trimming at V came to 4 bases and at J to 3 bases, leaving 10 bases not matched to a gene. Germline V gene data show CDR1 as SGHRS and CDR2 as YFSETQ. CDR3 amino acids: CASSRQTGVVKNIQYF. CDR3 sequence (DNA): TGCGCCAGCAGCCGACAAACAGGGGTTGTCAAAAACATTCAGTACTTC.

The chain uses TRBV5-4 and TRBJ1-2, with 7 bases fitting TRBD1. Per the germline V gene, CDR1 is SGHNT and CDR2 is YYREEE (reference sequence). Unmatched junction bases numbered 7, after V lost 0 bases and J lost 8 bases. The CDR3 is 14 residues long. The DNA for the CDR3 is TGTGCCAGCAGCTTGGTTGGACAGGCACACGGCTACACCTTC. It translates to CASSLVGQAHGYTF.

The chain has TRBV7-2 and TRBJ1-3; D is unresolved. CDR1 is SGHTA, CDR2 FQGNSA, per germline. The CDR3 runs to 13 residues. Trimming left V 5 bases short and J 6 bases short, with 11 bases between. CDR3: CASSPRRENTIYF. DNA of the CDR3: TGTGCCAGCAGCCCCCGCCGGGAAAACACCATATATTTT.

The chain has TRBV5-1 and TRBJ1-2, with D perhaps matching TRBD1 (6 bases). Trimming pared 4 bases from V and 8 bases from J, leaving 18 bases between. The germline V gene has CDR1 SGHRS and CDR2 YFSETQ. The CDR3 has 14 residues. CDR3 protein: CASSPQEGGIGYTF. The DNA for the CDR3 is TGCGCCAGCAGCCCCCAGGAGGGGGGGATCGGCTACACCTTC.

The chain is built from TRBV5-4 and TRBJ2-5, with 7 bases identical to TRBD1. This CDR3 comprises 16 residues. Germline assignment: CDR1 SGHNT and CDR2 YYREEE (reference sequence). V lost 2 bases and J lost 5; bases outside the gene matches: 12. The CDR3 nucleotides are TGTGCCAGCAGCTTCGATCTACTAGGGGGCTGGGAGACCCAGTACTTC. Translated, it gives CASSFDLLGGWETQYF.

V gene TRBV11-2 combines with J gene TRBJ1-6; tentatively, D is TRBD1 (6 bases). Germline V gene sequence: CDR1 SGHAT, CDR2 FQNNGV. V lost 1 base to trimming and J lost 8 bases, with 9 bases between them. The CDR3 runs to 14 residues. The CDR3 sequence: CASSLAGADSPLHF. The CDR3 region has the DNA TGTGCCAGCAGCTTAGCAGGGGCAGATTCACCCCTCCACTTT.